This section outlines one T cell receptor (beta chain) sequence together with its context. The repertoire was sequenced with immunoSEQ multiplex PCR; TCRdb's copy has only in-frame clones and lacks some. The table lists about 80,000 clones, roughly 87% of them singletons. The sample belongs to a study of blood T cell repertoires in COVID-19. For the study at large: Specimens from acute and convalescent COVID-19 originated in the United States, Italy and Spain. Sources were T cells, B-cell-depleted T cells, or PBMCs; the material itself was cDNA or gDNA.

V lost 2 bases to trimming and J lost 5 bases, with 11 bases between them. CDR3 length: 15 residues. Germline V gene sequence: CDR1 SGHRS, CDR2 YFSETQ. V gene TRBV5-1 combines with J gene TRBJ1-6, with D tentatively TRBD1 (5 bases). What was sequenced was peripheral blood. This clonotype was sampled from a man at least 80 years old with acute or convalescent COVID-19. The CDR3 nucleotides are TGCGCCAGCAGCTTACTGGGGGGGGATAATTCACCCCTCCACTTT. Protein: CASSLLGGDNSPLHF.